The 21 T cell receptor beta chains reported below all come from one sample, sequenced in a study of blood T cell repertoires in COVID-19. TCRdb's copy holds only in-frame clones and misses some; the assay was immunoSEQ multiplex PCR. Here the sample spans about 160,000 clones, about 93% being singletons. Sequencing was performed on peripheral blood. The receptors derive from a woman aged 50 to 60 with acute or convalescent COVID-19.

The chain joins TRBV20-1 to TRBJ2-7; D uncertain. CDR1 is DFQATT and CDR2 is SNEGSKA in the germline V gene (reference sequence). The length of the CDR3 is 14 residues. Between the trimmed V and J ends, which lost 3 bases and 6 bases, there was a span of 18 bases. The CDR3 sequence: CSASVAYQPAEQYF. CDR3 sequence (DNA): TGCAGTGCTAGTGTGGCATATCAACCCGCCGAGCAGTACTTC.

The rearrangement joins TRBV7-9 to TRBJ1-1; D is unresolved. Germline CDR1 SEHNR, CDR2 FQNEAQ (reference sequence). Trimming took 4 bases from V and 7 from J, leaving 13 bases between them. The CDR3 runs to 13 residues. CDR3: CASSSREGGEAFF. The CDR3 DNA reads as TGTGCCAGCAGCTCGAGGGAAGGTGGTGAAGCTTTCTTT.

The V call is TRBV12-3 or TRBV12-4, the J call TRBJ1-1; D gene unclear. V was pared by 6 bases and J by 11 bases, with 16 bases between. This CDR3 is 12 amino acids long. The CDR3 DNA sequence: TGTGCCAGCAGCTCGTATCGTTCGTATGCTTTCTTT. Translation gives CASSSYRSYAFF.

The chain recombines TRBV27 with TRBJ2-3; 8 bases agree with TRBD2. This CDR3 spans 18 amino acids. Germline V CDR1 and CDR2: MNHEY, SMNVEV (reference sequence). The V gene end was trimmed by 8 bases and the J gene end by 1 base; junction bases not matched to a gene: 17. The DNA for the CDR3 is TGTGCCAGCTCGTCCGGGACTAGTTTCATTCCGCGCACAGATACGCAGTATTTT. Translation gives CASSSGTSFIPRTDTQYF.

This chain links TRBV6-5 with TRBJ2-2; 10 bases match TRBD2. Trimming at V came to 6 bases and at J to 4 bases, leaving 2 bases not matched to a gene. Germline V lookup: CDR1 MNHEY, CDR2 SVGAGI. This CDR3 has 14 amino acids. The CDR3 loop is CASSQRGGTGELFF. CDR3 nucleotides: TGTGCCAGCAGCCAGCGGGGGGGCACCGGGGAGCTGTTTTTT.

This sequence joins TRBV7-9 and TRBJ1-6, with D possibly matching TRBD1 (6 bases). The V gene lost 5 bases and the J gene lost 5 bases, with 19 bases spanning the gap. The CDR3 covers 17 residues. Germline V gives CDR1 SEHNR, CDR2 FQNEAQ (reference sequence). The CDR3 region has the DNA TGTGCCAGCAGCCTAAGGCCAGGGGAAAGTGATAATTCACCCCTCCACTTT. Encoded protein: CASSLRPGESDNSPLHF.

This rearrangement joins TRBV27 to TRBJ2-2, with a weak D call TRBD2 (6 bases). CDR1 MNHEY and CDR2 SMNVEV come from the germline V gene (reference sequence). V gave up 3 bases and J gave up 6 bases, with 11 bases separating them. The CDR3 is 14 residues long. The chain's CDR3 is CASSFSTSSGELFF. The CDR3 DNA follows: TGTGCCAGCAGTTTCTCGACTAGTTCCGGGGAGCTGTTTTTT.

This clone was observed a single time. The J gene is TRBJ2-1, the V gene TRBV5-1; a possible D gene is TRBD1 (6 bases). This CDR3 spans 16 amino acids. The germline CDR1 and CDR2 sequences are SGHRS and YFSETQ. Trimming removed 0 bases from V and 4 bases from J, with 14 bases in between. The CDR3 sequence is CASSLGDKGTYNEQFF. Written as DNA, the CDR3 is TGCGCCAGCAGCTTGGGGGACAAGGGAACTTACAATGAGCAGTTCTTC.

The chain uses TRBV6-4 and TRBJ1-2; D is ambiguous. Trimming pared 2 bases from V and 2 bases from J, leaving 6 bases between. Germline CDR1 and CDR2: MRHNA and SNTAGT. The CDR3 runs to 13 residues. The CDR3 sequence: CASSDGGNYGYTF. CDR3 DNA: TGTGCCAGCAGTGACGGCGGAAACTATGGCTACACCTTC.

This sequence joins TRBV7-2 and TRBJ1-5, with 7 bases lining up with TRBD1. CDR3 length equals 14 residues. Germline assignment: CDR1 SGHTA and CDR2 FQGNSA. Germline trimming cut 4 bases from V and 9 bases from J; bases unmatched to any gene: 9. CDR3 sequence (DNA): TGTGCCAGCAGCTCTGGACAGGTTTTATGGCCCCAGCATTTT. Amino acids: CASSSGQVLWPQHF.

The chain has TRBV6-2 or TRBV6-3 and TRBJ2-1; 11 bases agree with TRBD2. The CDR3 is 19 amino acids. V gave up 0 bases and J gave up 6 bases; unmatched junction bases: 13. The germline CDR1 and CDR2 sequences are MNHEY and SVGEGT. CDR3: CASSYSRLAGGLVGNEQFF. CDR3 in DNA: TGTGCCAGCAGTTACTCGCGGCTAGCGGGGGGTTTAGTAGGCAATGAGCAGTTCTTC.

This chain joins TRBV11-1 and TRBJ2-1; 8 bases are a match to TRBD2. The junction had 10 bases not matched to a gene; V was cut back by 8 bases and J by 7 bases. This CDR3 spans 14 amino acids. Germline V gives CDR1 SGHAT, CDR2 FQDESV (reference sequence). CDR3 nucleotide sequence: TGTGCCAGCGGCGGTAGCGGGATGAGAAATGAGCAGTTCTTC. It yields the protein CASGGSGMRNEQFF.

The chain joins TRBV30 to TRBJ2-4, with 9 bases that match TRBD1. Germline-derived CDR1 and CDR2 are GTSNPN and SVGIG (reference sequence). V lost 5 bases, J lost 6 bases, and 5 bases stayed unmatched. The CDR3 is made up of 13 amino acids. DNA for the CDR3: TGTGCCTGGTTTCCGGGACAGGGAAACATTCAGTACTTC. It is translated as CAWFPGQGNIQYF. The complete variable domain, with remaining parts taken from reference TRBV30 and TRBJ2-4, reads SQTIHQWPATLVQPVGSPLSLECTVEGTSNPNLYWYRQAAGRGLQLLFYSVGIGQISSEVPQNLSASRPQDRQFILSSKKLLLSDSGFYLCAWFPGQGNIQYFGAGTRLSVL.

V and J are TRBV10-1 and TRBJ1-1; D is possibly TRBD1 (6 bases). The CDR3 runs to 11 residues. CDR1 WNHNN and CDR2 SYGVQD come from the germline V gene (reference sequence). V lost 6 bases and J 9 bases, leaving 11 bases between the germline ends. The CDR3 is CASRTGPKAFF. The CDR3 region has the DNA TGCGCCAGCAGGACAGGCCCCAAAGCTTTCTTT.

This chain links TRBV11-2 with TRBJ2-3, with 7 positions matching TRBD2. Germline-derived CDR1 and CDR2 are SGHAT and FQNNGV. This CDR3 region has 14 residues. The ends lost 2 bases at V and 6 bases at J; junction bases unmatched: 5. CDR3 region: CASSLRLAADTQYF. DNA of the CDR3: TGTGCCAGCAGCTTAAGACTAGCAGCGGATACGCAGTATTTT.

V gene TRBV28 combines with J gene TRBJ1-6, with D tentatively TRBD1 (5 bases). This CDR3 is 12 amino acids long. The germline V gene has CDR1 MDHEN and CDR2 SYDVKM. Between the trimmed V and J ends, which lost 6 bases and 7 bases, there was a span of 7 bases. This CDR3 reads CASRSGNSPLHF. The CDR3 DNA sequence: TGTGCCAGCAGATCAGGGAATTCACCCCTCCACTTT.

The genes are TRBV7-3 and TRBJ2-1; the match to TRBD2 covers 11 bases. J was trimmed by 1 base and V by 5 bases; bases with no gene match: 4. Germline V gene sequence: CDR1 SGHTA, CDR2 FQGTGA. The CDR3 covers 16 residues. CDR3 residues: CASSMTSGASYNEQFF. The CDR3 nucleotides are TGTGCCAGCAGCATGACTAGCGGGGCTTCCTACAATGAGCAGTTCTTC. Supplemented by reference TRBV7-3 and TRBJ2-1, the full variable domain reads GAGVSQTPSNKVTEKGKYVELRCDPISGHTALYWYRQSLGQGPEFLIYFQGTGAADDSGLPNDRFFAVRPEGSVSTLKIQRTERGDSAVYLCASSMTSGASYNEQFFGPGTRLTVL.

This sequence joins TRBV28 and TRBJ2-7, with 10 bases lining up with TRBD1. V lost 7 bases and J lost 7; bases outside the gene matches: 13. Germline assignment: CDR1 MDHEN and CDR2 SYDVKM. The CDR3 contains 15 residues. The CDR3 is CASIDRQGALREQYF. The CDR3 DNA follows: TGTGCCAGCATCGACAGACAGGGGGCTTTAAGGGAGCAGTACTTC. The complete variable domain, with remaining parts taken from reference TRBV28 and TRBJ2-7, reads DVKVTQSSRYLVKRTGEKVFLECVQDMDHENMFWYRQDPGLGLRLIYFSYDVKMKEKGDIPEGYSVSREKKERFSLILESASTNQTSMYLCASIDRQGALREQYFGPGTRLTVT.

The chain couples TRBV9 to TRBJ2-5; tentatively, D is TRBD2 (6 bases). Deletions cut 3 bases from V and 9 bases from J, with 12 bases between. The CDR3 consists of 12 residues. Germline loops: CDR1 SGDLS, CDR2 YYNGEE. The DNA of the CDR3 is TGTGCCAGCAGCGGGAGGGAGCGGGCCCAGTACTTC. It is translated as CASSGRERAQYF.

The rearrangement links TRBV12-3 or TRBV12-4 to TRBJ1-1; a weak D match, TRBD1 (5 bases). The germline V and J ends were trimmed by 1 base and 7 bases, with 10 bases remaining between them. The CDR3 has 13 amino acids. Here the CDR3 reads CASSLDGGFEAFF. The CDR3 nucleotides are TGTGCCAGCAGTTTAGATGGGGGGTTTGAAGCTTTCTTT.

V and J are TRBV28 and TRBJ1-5; the match to TRBD1 covers 12 bases. The CDR3 extends over 16 amino acids. Germline loops: CDR1 MDHEN, CDR2 SYDVKM. The junction had 7 bases not matched to a gene; V was cut back by 6 bases and J by 4 bases. The CDR3 DNA follows: TGTGCCAGCAGCCAGCCGGGACAGGGGGCTAATCAGCCCCAGCATTTT. This encodes CASSQPGQGANQPQHF.